This T cell receptor (beta chain) came from a study of cytomegalovirus exposure and HLA in healthy donors. The CDR3 spans 15 residues. Unmatched junction bases numbered 5, after V lost 6 bases and J lost 0 bases. Germline V gene lookup returns CDR1 MNHEY and CDR2 SVGAGI. With 60 Vbeta and 13 Jbeta primers, the PCR was carried out. Repertoires were generated with immunoSEQ multiplex PCR, while TCRdb's copy carries only in-frame clones and drops some. In the table there are approximately 64,000 clones, under 85% of which are singletons. Sequencing used PBMCs. This chain joins TRBV6-5 and TRBJ1-3; 7 positions match TRBD1. This receptor was taken from a male donor in good health and CMV-seropositive. For the CDR3, the DNA is TGTGCCAGCAGCCTGGACAGGTTCTCTGGAAACACCATATATTTT. Translated, it gives CASSLDRFSGNTIYF.